What follows are 18 T cell receptor beta chains derived from one specimen sequenced in a study of low-dose radiotherapy and immunotherapy resistance in tumors. Alpha- and beta-chain coverage of first-strand cDNA came from TRAV- and TRBV-specific primers. For amplifying TCRs, the PCR ran for 15 to 20 cycles with Phusion, which was used together with a constant-region primer and the adapter on the V primers. TCRdb reprocessed the reads with MiXCR, giving one entry per CDR3 protein. The sample carries about 6,200 distinct CDR3 sequences, approximately 82% recorded once. The receptors stem from a human donor with advanced metastatic prostate, ovarian, gallbladder or colorectal cancer (not recorded which). This table probably holds off-target reads from a library built for another chain.

The chain is built from TRBV6-1 and TRBJ1-1; 9 bases line up with TRBD1. CDR3 length equals 13 residues. Trimming cost V 7 bases and J 4 bases; bases outside gene matches: 4. CDR1 is MNHNS and CDR2 is SASEGT in the germline V gene. This CDR3 reads CASKRDRATEAFF. CDR3 nucleotides: TGTGCCAGCAAACGGGACAGGGCCACTGAAGCTTTCTTT.

The chain carries TRBV29-1 and TRBJ2-3, with a possible D match to TRBD1 (6 bases). Per germline, CDR1 SQVTM and CDR2 ANQGSEA. Trimming cost V 2 bases and J 11 bases, with 14 bases left between them. The CDR3 runs 12 residues. The CDR3, as DNA: TGCAGCGTTGAACGCAACAGGGAATGGCAGTATTTT. Translation gives CSVERNREWQYF.

V is TRBV6-4 and J is TRBJ1-2, with 9 bases matching TRBD1. V lost 6 bases to trimming and J lost 9 bases; unmatched junction nucleotides: 8. The CDR3 consists of 13 residues. Germline V CDR1 and CDR2: MRHNA, SNTAGT. The CDR3 DNA follows: TGTGCCAGCAGCTGGACAGGGGTCCTGAGCTACACCTTC. Translated: CASSWTGVLSYTF.

V and J are TRBV28 and TRBJ1-1; D is unclear. Trimming removed 6 bases from V and 2 bases from J, with 13 bases in between. CDR1 is MDHEN and CDR2 is SYDVKM in the germline V gene. This CDR3 contains 14 residues. CDR3 loop: CASSPSPRNTEAFF. The CDR3, as DNA: TGTGCCAGCAGCCCGAGTCCCCGAAACACTGAAGCTTTCTTT.

This clonotype came up a few times. The J gene is TRBJ2-1, the V gene TRBV20-1; 15 bases are a match to TRBD2. Trimming cost V 1 base and J 4 bases; bases outside gene matches: 5. The CDR3 covers 17 residues. CDR1 is DFQATT, CDR2 SNEGSKA, per germline (reference sequence). This CDR3 is CSARGVGTSGRYNEQFF. CDR3 bases: TGCAGTGCTAGAGGGGTAGGGACTAGCGGGAGGTACAATGAGCAGTTCTTC.

The V call is TRBV13, the J call TRBJ1-2; D call uncertain. Germline loops: CDR1 PRHDT, CDR2 FYEKMQ (reference sequence). Between the trimmed V and J ends, which lost 3 bases and 4 bases, there was a span of 12 bases. The CDR3 extends over 14 amino acids. CDR3 loop: CASSFDSFLYGYTF. In nucleotides, the CDR3 is TGTGCCAGCAGCTTCGATAGCTTTCTCTATGGCTACACCTTC.

This chain links TRBV2 with TRBJ1-1, with D unclear. CDR3 length equals 12 residues. Germline V gene lookup returns CDR1 SNHLY and CDR2 FYNNEI. V was clipped by 4 bases and J by 0 bases, with 3 bases between them. CDR3 nucleotides: TGTGCCAGCAGTGCCCTGAACACTGAAGCTTTCTTT. This encodes CASSALNTEAFF.

The chain recombines TRBV7-9 with TRBJ2-1; a possible D gene is TRBD1 (5 bases). CDR1 is SEHNR and CDR2 is FQNEAQ in the germline V gene (reference sequence). This CDR3 is built from 14 residues. Trimming took 5 bases from V and 9 from J, leaving 17 bases between them. CDR3 protein: CASSQGSGKVEQFF. CDR3 DNA sequence: TGTGCCAGCAGCCAAGGGTCAGGGAAGGTTGAGCAGTTCTTC.

The chain combines TRBV5-1 with TRBJ2-3; D gene uncertain. V was clipped by 1 base and J by 5 bases, with 8 bases between them. The CDR3 totals 13 residues. The germline V gene encodes CDR1 SGHRS and CDR2 YFSETQ. The DNA for the CDR3 is TGCGCCAGCAGCTTGAGGGCCCAAGATACGCAGTATTTT. It encodes CASSLRAQDTQYF.

The V and J genes are TRBV11-2 and TRBJ2-3; the D is unclear. CDR3 length: 13 amino acids. CDR1 SGHAT and CDR2 FQNNGV come from the germline V gene. Trimming took off 3 bases at V and 2 bases at J, with 6 bases between the two ends. DNA of the CDR3: TGTGCCAGCAGCTTCTCGTTCACAGATACGCAGTATTTT. It specifies CASSFSFTDTQYF. Looking up the rest from reference TRBV11-2 and TRBJ2-3 gives the full variable domain: EAGVAQSPRYKIIEKRQSVAFWCNPISGHATLYWYQQILGQGPKLLIQFQNNGVVDDSQLPKDRFSAERLKGVDSTLKIQPAKLEDSAVYLCASSFSFTDTQYFGPGTRLTVL.

For this clonotype: Mismatch with germline at one junction end may stem from a read error. The rearrangement uses TRBV14 and TRBJ1-1; 9 positions agree with TRBD1. The CDR3 runs 19 residues. Germline assignment: CDR1 SGHDN and CDR2 FVKESK. This CDR3 is CASSHYGQGTGWVNTEAFF. In DNA form, the CDR3 reads TGTGCCAGCAGCCATTATGGACAGGGGACCGGGTGGGTGAATACTGAAGCTTTCTTT. The entire variable domain, with the rest obtained from reference TRBV14 and TRBJ1-1, is as follows: EAGVTQFPSHSVIEKGQTVTLRCDPISGHDNLYWYRRVMGKEIKFLLHFVKESKQDESGMPNNRFLAERTGGTYSTLKVQPAELEDSGVYFCASSHYGQGTGWVNTEAFFGQGTRLTVV.

The CDR3 reads CASSLNYEQYF. CDR3 sequence (DNA): TGTGCCAGCAGTTTGAACTACGAGCAGTACTTC. The rearrangement joins TRBV12-3 or TRBV12-4 to TRBJ2-7; D unresolved. With 3 bases removed from V and 3 bases from J, the gap between germline ends came to 3 bases. The CDR3 totals 11 residues.

The V gene is TRBV20-1, the J gene TRBJ2-5, with D tentatively TRBD1 (5 bases). The CDR3 has 13 residues. V was clipped by 6 bases and J by 0 bases, with 11 bases between them. CDR1 and CDR2 (germline): DFQATT, SNEGSKA (reference sequence). CDR3 loop: CSAIGHDQETQYF. CDR3 nucleotide sequence: TGCAGTGCCATAGGACACGACCAAGAGACCCAGTACTTC.

The sample holds one count of this clonotype. The rearrangement joins TRBV29-1 to TRBJ2-1, with D perhaps matching TRBD2 (7 bases). With 3 bases removed from V and 2 bases from J, the gap between germline ends came to 11 bases. CDR1 SQVTM and CDR2 ANQGSEA come from the germline V gene. The CDR3 spans 14 residues. The CDR3 is CSVDRRGPYNEQFF. The CDR3 DNA reads as TGCAGCGTTGATCGGCGGGGGCCCTACAATGAGCAGTTCTTC.

The gene calls are TRBV10-3 and TRBJ1-5; 8 bases align to TRBD1. Germline V CDR1 and CDR2: ENHRY, SYGVKD. The CDR3 runs to 14 residues. V lost 4 bases and J lost 2; bases outside the gene matches: 1. The CDR3 spells CAISAGGGNQPQHF. The CDR3 DNA reads as TGTGCCATCAGTGCAGGGGGCGGCAATCAGCCCCAGCATTTT.

This clonotype is a singleton in its sample. This chain joins TRBV27 and TRBJ1-1; weak D call: TRBD1 (6 bases). The CDR3 has 16 residues. The ends were cut back, 0 bases at V and 1 base at J, with 12 bases in the middle. CDR1 is MNHEY and CDR2 is SMNVEV in the germline V gene (reference sequence). The CDR3 spells CASSLSTGRSNTEAFF. The CDR3 bases are TGTGCCAGCAGTTTATCAACAGGGCGGTCGAACACTGAAGCTTTCTTT.

The chain joins TRBV28 to TRBJ1-1; 9 bases agree with TRBD1. CDR3 length equals 14 residues. Germline V gene lookup returns CDR1 MDHEN and CDR2 SYDVKM. J gave up 1 base and V 10 bases, and 7 bases lay outside the gene matches. The CDR3 sequence is CATRQGGWNTEAFF. CDR3 DNA: TGTGCCACCAGACAGGGGGGGTGGAACACTGAAGCTTTCTTT.

V usage is TRBV4-3 and J usage is TRBJ2-5; D not resolved. V lost 4 bases and J lost 2, with 8 bases in between. Germline V lookup: CDR1 LGHNA, CDR2 YSLEER. The CDR3 has 13 residues. The CDR3 loop is CASSRWRQETQYF. The CDR3 coding sequence is TGCGCCAGCAGCCGTTGGCGGCAAGAGACCCAGTACTTC.